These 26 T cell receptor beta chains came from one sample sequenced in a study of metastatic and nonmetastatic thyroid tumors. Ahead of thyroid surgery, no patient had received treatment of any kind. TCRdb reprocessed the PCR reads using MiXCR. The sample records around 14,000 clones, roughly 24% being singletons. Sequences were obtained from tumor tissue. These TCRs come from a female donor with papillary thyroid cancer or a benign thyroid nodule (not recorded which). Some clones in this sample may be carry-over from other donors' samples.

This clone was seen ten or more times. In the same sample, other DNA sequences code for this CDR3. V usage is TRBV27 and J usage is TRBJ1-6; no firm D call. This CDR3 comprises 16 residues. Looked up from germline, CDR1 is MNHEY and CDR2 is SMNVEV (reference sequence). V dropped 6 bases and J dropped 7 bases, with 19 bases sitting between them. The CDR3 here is CASRAGGSGSNSPLHF. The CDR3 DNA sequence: TGTGCCAGCAGGGCAGGAGGGTCTGGCTCGAATTCACCCCTCCACTTT.

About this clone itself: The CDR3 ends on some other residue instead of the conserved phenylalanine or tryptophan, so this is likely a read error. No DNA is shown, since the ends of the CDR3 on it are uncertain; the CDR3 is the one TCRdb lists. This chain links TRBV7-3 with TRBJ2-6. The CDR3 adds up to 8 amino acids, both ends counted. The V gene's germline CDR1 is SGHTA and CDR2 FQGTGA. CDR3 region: CASSLHQQ.

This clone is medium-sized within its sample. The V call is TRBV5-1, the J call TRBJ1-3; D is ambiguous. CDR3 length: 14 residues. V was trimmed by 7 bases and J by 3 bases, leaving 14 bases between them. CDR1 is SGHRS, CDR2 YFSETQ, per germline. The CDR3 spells CASADTQGGNTIYF. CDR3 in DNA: TGCGCCAGCGCTGACACCCAAGGTGGAAACACCATATATTTT.

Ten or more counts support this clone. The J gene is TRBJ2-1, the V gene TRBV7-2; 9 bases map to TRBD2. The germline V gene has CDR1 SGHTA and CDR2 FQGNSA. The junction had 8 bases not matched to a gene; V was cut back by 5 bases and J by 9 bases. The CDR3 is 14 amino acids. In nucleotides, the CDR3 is TGTGCCAGCAGCCCCGGACTAGCGAGTGGTGAGCAGTTCTTC. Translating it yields CASSPGLASGEQFF. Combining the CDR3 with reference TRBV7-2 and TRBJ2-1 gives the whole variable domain GAGVSQSPSNKVTEKGKDVELRCDPISGHTALYWYRQSLGQGLEFLIYFQGNSAPDKSGLPSDRFSAERTGGSVSTLTIQRTQQEDSAVYLCASSPGLASGEQFFGPGTRLTVL.

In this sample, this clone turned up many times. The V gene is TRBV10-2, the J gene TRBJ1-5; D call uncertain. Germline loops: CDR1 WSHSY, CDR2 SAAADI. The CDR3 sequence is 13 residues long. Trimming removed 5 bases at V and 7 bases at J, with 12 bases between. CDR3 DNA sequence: TGCGCCAGCAGTAGTACTGAAGGCCAGCCCCAGCATTTT. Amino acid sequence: CASSSTEGQPQHF.

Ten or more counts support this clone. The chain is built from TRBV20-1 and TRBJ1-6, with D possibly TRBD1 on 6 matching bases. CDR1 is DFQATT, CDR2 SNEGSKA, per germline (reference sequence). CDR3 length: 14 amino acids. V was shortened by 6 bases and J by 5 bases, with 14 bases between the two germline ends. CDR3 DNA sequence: TGCAGTGCGGGTCGGACAGCCGATAATTCACCCCTCCACTTT. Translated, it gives CSAGRTADNSPLHF.

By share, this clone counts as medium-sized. This chain's CDR3 is CASRYREEGFYEQYF. CDR3 nucleotides: TGCGCCAGCAGATACAGGGAAGAGGGGTTTTACGAGCAGTACTTC. The chain joins TRBV5-1 to TRBJ2-7, with D possibly TRBD1 on 6 matching bases. The CDR3 consists of 15 residues. Trimming stripped 5 bases from V and 4 bases from J, with 19 bases between. Germline CDR1 and CDR2: SGHRS and YFSETQ.

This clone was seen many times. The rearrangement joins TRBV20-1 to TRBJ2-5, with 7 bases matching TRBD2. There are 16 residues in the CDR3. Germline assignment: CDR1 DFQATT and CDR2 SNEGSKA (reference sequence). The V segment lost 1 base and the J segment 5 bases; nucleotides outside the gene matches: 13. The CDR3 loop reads CSARGGIAGWGETQYF. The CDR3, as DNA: TGCAGTGCTAGAGGGGGAATAGCGGGCTGGGGGGAGACCCAGTACTTC.

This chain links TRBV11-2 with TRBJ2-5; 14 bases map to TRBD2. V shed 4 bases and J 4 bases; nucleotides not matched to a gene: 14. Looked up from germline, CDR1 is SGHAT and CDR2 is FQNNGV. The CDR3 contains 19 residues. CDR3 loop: CASSSPSGLAGDMGETQYF. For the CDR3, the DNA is TGTGCCAGCAGCTCACCCTCGGGACTAGCGGGAGATATGGGAGAGACCCAGTACTTC.

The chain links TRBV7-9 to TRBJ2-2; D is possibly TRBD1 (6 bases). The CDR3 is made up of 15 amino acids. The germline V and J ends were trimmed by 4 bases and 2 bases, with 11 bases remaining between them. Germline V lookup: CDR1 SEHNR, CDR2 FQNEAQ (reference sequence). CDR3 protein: CASSSKQGNTGELFF. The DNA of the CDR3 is TGTGCCAGCAGCTCAAAACAGGGCAACACCGGGGAGCTGTTTTTT.

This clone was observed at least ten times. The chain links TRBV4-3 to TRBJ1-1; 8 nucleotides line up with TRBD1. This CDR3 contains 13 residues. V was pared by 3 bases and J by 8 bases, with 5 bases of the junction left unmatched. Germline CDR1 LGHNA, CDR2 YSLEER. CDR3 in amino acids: CASSQTGAREAFF. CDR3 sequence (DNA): TGCGCCAGCAGCCAGACAGGGGCCAGGGAAGCTTTCTTT.

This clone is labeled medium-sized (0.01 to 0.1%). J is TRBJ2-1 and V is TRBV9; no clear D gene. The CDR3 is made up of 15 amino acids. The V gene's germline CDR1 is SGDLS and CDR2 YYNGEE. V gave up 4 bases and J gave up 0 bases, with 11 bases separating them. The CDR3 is CASSLTLSSYNEQFF. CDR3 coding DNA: TGTGCCAGCAGCCTTACACTGAGCTCCTACAATGAGCAGTTCTTC.

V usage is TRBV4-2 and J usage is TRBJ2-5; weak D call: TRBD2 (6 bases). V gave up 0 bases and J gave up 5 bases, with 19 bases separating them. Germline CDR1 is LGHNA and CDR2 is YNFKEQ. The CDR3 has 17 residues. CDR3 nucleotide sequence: TGTGCCAGCAGCCAAGACCCACACTCGGAGGGCGGGGAGACCCAGTACTTC. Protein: CASSQDPHSEGGETQYF.

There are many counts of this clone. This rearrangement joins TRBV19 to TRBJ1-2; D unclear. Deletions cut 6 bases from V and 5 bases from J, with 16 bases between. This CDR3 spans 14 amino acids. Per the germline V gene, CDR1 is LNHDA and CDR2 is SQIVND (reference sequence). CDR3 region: CASSPDTGTYGYTF. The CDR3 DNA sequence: TGTGCCAGTAGCCCCGACACGGGAACGTATGGCTACACCTTC.

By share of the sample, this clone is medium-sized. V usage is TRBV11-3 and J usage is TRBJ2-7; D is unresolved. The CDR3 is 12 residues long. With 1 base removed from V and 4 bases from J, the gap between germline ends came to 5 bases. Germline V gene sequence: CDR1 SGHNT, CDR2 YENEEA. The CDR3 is CASSLGEYEQYF. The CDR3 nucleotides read TGTGCCAGCAGCTTAGGGGAATACGAGCAGTACTTC. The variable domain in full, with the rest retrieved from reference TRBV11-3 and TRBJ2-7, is EAGVVQSPRYKIIEKKQPVAFWCNPISGHNTLYWYLQNLGQGPELLIRYENEEAVDDSQLPKDRFSAERLKGVDSTLKIQPAELGDSAVYLCASSLGEYEQYFGPGTRLTVT.

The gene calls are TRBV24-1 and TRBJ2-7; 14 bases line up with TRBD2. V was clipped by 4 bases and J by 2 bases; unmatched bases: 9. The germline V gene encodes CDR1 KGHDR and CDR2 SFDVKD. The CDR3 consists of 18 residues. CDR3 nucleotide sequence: TGTGCCACCAGTGACGCCGGGACTAGCGGGAGAAACACCTACGAGCAGTACTTC. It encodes CATSDAGTSGRNTYEQYF.

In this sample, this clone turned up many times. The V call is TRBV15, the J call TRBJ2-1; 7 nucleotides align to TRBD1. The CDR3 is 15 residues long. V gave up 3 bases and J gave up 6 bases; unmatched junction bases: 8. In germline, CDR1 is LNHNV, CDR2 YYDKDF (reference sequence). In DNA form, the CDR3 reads TGTGCCACCAGCAGGTCTATGGCAGGGGGCAATGAGCAGTTCTTC. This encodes CATSRSMAGGNEQFF.

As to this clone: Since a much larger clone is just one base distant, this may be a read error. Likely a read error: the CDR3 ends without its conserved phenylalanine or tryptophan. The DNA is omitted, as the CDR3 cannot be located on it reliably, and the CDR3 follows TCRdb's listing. The CDR3 is CASSIIAG. The V and J genes are TRBV6-2 or TRBV6-3 and TRBJ2-7; TRBD2, the table's D call, lacks a check against the DNA. Germline V gene lookup returns CDR1 MNHEY and CDR2 SVGEGT. 8 amino acids form the CDR3, both terminal residues included.

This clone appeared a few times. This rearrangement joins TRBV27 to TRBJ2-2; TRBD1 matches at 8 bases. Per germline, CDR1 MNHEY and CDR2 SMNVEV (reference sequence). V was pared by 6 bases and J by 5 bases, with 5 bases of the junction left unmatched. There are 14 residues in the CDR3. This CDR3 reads CASSPGTGTGELFF. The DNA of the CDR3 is TGTGCCAGCAGCCCCGGGACAGGTACCGGGGAGCTGTTTTTT.

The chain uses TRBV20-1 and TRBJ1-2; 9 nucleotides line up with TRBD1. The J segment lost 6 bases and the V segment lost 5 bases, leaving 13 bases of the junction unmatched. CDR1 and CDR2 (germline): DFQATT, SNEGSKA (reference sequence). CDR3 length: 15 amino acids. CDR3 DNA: TGCAGTGCTCCTTCCGGGGACAGGGTGACGGATGGCTACACCTTC. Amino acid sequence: CSAPSGDRVTDGYTF.

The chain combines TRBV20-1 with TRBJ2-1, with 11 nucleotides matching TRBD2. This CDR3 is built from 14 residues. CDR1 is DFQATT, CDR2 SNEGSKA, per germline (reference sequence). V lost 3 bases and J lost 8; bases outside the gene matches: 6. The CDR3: CSASGSGRVYEQFF. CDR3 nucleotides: TGCAGTGCTAGTGGTAGCGGGAGGGTGTATGAGCAGTTCTTC.

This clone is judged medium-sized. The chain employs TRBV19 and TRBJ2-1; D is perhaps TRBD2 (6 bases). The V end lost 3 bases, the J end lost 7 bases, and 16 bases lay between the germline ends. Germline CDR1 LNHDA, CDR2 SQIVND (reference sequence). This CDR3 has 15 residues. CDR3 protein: CASSIGTGEVNEQFF. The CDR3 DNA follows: TGTGCCAGTAGTATTGGAACGGGAGAGGTTAATGAGCAGTTCTTC.

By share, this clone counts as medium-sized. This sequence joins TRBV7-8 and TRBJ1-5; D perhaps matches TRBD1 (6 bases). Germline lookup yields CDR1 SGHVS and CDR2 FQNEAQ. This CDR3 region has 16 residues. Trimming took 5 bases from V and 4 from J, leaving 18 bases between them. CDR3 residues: CASSQIGAGANQPQHF. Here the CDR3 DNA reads TGTGCCAGCAGCCAGATCGGGGCAGGGGCGAATCAGCCCCAGCATTTT.

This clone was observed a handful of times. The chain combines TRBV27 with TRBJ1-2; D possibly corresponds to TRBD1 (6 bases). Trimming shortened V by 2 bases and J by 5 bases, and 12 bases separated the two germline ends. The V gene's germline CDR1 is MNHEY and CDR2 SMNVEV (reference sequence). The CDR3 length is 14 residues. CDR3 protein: CASSLRTVLYGYTF. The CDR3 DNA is TGTGCCAGCAGTTTACGGACAGTGCTTTATGGCTACACCTTC.

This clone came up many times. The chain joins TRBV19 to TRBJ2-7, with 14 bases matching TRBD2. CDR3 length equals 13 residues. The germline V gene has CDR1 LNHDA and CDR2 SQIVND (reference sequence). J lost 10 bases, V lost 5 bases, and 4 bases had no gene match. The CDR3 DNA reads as TGTGCCAGTAGTTCCGGGACTAGCGGGAGTCAGTACTTC. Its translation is CASSSGTSGSQYF.

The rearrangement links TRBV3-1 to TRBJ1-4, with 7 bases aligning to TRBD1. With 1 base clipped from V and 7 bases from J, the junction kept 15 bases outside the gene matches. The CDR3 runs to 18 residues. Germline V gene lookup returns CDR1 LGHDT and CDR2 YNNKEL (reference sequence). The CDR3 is CASSQGTSGGGSCEKLFF. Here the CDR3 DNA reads TGTGCCAGCAGCCAAGGGACATCGGGAGGGGGCTCGTGTGAAAAACTGTTTTTT.